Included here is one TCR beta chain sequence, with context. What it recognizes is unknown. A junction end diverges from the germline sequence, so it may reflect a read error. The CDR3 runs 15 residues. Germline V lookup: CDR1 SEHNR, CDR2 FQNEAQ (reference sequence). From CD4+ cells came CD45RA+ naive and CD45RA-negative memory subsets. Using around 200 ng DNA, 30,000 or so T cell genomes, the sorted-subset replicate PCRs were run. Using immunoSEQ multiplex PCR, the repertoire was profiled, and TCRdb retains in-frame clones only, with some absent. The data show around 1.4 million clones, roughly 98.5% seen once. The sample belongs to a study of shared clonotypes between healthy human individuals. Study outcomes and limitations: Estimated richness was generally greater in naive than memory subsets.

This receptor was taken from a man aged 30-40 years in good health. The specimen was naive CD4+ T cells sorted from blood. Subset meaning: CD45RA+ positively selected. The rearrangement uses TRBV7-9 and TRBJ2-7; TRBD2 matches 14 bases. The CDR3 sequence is CASSGTNGTSGSHIF. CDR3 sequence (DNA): TGTGCCAGCAGCGGCACTAATGGGACTAGCGGGAGCCATATCTTC.